One sample yielded the 3 T cell receptor beta chains listed below, sequenced in a study of OX40 agonist ivuxolimab in advanced cancers. Clones were sequenced by immunoSEQ multiplex PCR, and TCRdb holds only the in-frame ones, with some missing. The sample has 65,000 to 95,000 clones, roughly nine tenths seen once. This material consisted of CD4+ or CD8+ T cells sorted from blood, taken in a trial of the OX40 agonist ivuxolimab. All receptors come from an adult with an advanced solid tumor such as melanoma, head and neck, liver or kidney cancer.

The V and J genes are TRBV5-1 and TRBJ2-5; 9 nucleotides match TRBD1. V shed 6 bases, J shed 5 bases, and the junction held 8 bases outside the gene matches. The CDR3 has 14 residues. The germline V gene encodes CDR1 SGHRS and CDR2 YFSETQ. The CDR3 reads CASNSQGARETQYF. The CDR3 DNA reads as TGCGCCAGCAATTCACAGGGGGCACGGGAGACCCAGTACTTC.

This chain joins TRBV10-3 and TRBJ1-5, with a possible D match to TRBD1 (6 bases). This CDR3 contains 14 residues. Germline loops: CDR1 ENHRY, CDR2 SYGVKD. Trimming pared 3 bases from V and 2 bases from J, leaving 8 bases between. CDR3 DNA: TGTGCCATCAGTGACAGGGGAGGCAATCAGCCCCAGCATTTT. This codes for CAISDRGGNQPQHF.

This chain links TRBV10-1 with TRBJ2-5; TRBD2 might be the D (5 bases). Trimming pared 3 bases from V and 1 base from J, leaving 6 bases between. CDR1 is WNHNN and CDR2 is SYGVQD in the germline V gene (reference sequence). The CDR3 runs 13 residues. The chain's CDR3 is CASSDGIQETQYF. CDR3 DNA sequence: TGCGCCAGCAGTGACGGGATCCAAGAGACCCAGTACTTC.